This T cell receptor beta chain was documented in a study of CD8 T cells in ankylosing spondylitis (TCRdb year 2017). Some background on the complete study: The study set out to find disease-linked TCR variants by profiling T cell receptor beta repertoires in ankylosing spondylitis patients and healthy donors. The full study cohort was made up of 25 ankylosing spondylitis patients and over 90 healthy donors. Peripheral blood was sampled, and synovial fluid was additionally collected from ankylosing spondylitis patients. Summary of the overall study and its limitations: Some motif variants had previously been reported in the synovial fluid and blood of reactive arthritis patients, which suggests shared mechanisms of disease initiation. Blood from ankylosing spondylitis patients appeared to be characterized by a TCR beta motif composed of under 10 highly homologous amino acid variants. In peripheral blood, the disease-linked clones were found at relatively low frequencies and had a CD8+ phenotype. The disease-linked clones were reported to be significantly enriched in matched synovial fluid samples from ankylosing spondylitis patients.

About this clonotype: The antigen this receptor binds is unknown. The sample holds no much larger clone one base away, and base qualities are not on file.

V is reduced by 4 bases and J by 4 bases, leaving a spacing of 14 bases between them. CDR1 and CDR2 were assigned from the germline V gene as SQVTM and ANQGSEA. Including the terminal cysteine and phenylalanine, the CDR3 comprises 13 residues. Solely the CDR3 DNA is kept, with 39 bases framed from the first base. The instrument was an Illumina HiSeq 2500. Quantitative 5'-RACE with molecular barcodes was the method used to prepare the TCR beta libraries. From the authors' description of their analysis: A new computational method based on a probabilistic model of VDJ rearrangement was used to identify disease-linked TCR variants. Using fastp at Q25 and MiXCR, TCRdb reprocessed the public reads and kept productive beta chains. Each CDR3 protein gets just one entry, which takes the most common genes and DNA from the rows behind it. V and J calls and clone size were set by TCRdb, not the authors. Present in this sample are fewer than 250,000 distinct CDR3 sequences, approximately 10% of which were seen just once. Less than 3% of the sample is taken by the ten largest.

The clonotype comes from a male donor with ankylosing spondylitis or in good health (not recorded which). Input material: blood, either unsorted or a sorted T cell fraction (not recorded which). This sequence uses TRBV29-1 and TRBJ2-7, with no reliable assignment of the D segment. The CDR3 has the sequence CSVVVENGYEQYF. The DNA is TGCAGCGTTGTCGTGGAAAACGGGTACGAGCAGTACTTC.